This TCR beta chain came from a study of T cells after yellow fever vaccination. In this sample, this clonotype turned up a few times. The CDR3 sequence is 15 residues long. Looked up from germline, CDR1 is SQVTM and CDR2 is ANQGSEA. Trimming left V 1 base short and J 4 bases short, with 13 bases between. Each CDR3 protein gets one entry after TCRdb re-called the 5' RACE reads with MiXCR. The data show roughly 48,000 distinct CDR3 sequences, 6.5% to 8% seen once. Sample: CD8+ T cells not binding an NS4B(214-222) dextramer, sorted from PBMCs, taken about 41 days after the first yellow fever vaccination. The TCR originated in a man younger than 35 who received the YFV17D yellow fever vaccine. The chain carries TRBV29-1 and TRBJ2-2; D is uncertain. DNA for the CDR3: TGCAGCGTTGAAGGTGCCGATTTACCCACCGGGGAGCTGTTTTTT. Protein sequence: CSVEGADLPTGELFF.